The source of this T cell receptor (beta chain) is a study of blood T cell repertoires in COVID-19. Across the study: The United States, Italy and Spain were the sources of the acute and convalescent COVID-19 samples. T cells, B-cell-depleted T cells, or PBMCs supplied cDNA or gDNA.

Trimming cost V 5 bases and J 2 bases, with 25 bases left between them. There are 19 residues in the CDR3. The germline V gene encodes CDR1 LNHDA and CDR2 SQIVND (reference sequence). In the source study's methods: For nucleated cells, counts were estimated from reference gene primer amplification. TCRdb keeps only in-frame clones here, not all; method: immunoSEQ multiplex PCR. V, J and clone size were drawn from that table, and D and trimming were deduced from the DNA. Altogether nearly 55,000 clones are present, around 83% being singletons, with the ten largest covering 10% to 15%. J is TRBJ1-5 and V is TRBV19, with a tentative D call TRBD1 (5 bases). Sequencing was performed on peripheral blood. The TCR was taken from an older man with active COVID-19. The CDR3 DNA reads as TGTGCCAGTAGTCCCGGGGGGGGTGGGACTCTCTGGGGCAATCAGCCCCAGCATTTT. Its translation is CASSPGGGGTLWGNQPQHF.